The present TCR beta chain was sequenced within a study of blood T cell repertoires in COVID-19. Measured with immunoSEQ multiplex PCR; TCRdb has only the in-frame clones, and not every one. The data hold about 150,000 clones, with 88% observed a single time. V dropped 4 bases and J dropped 9; count of bases not matched to a gene: 14. Germline CDR1 reads MGHRA; CDR2 reads YSYEKL. This CDR3 contains 17 residues. The sequenced sample was peripheral blood. This TCR was sampled from a man aged 50-59 years who had recovered from COVID-19. The chain uses TRBV4-1 and TRBJ2-1; TRBD2 aligns across 11 bases. CDR3 region: CASSPLPIAGGGGEQFF. In nucleotides, the CDR3 is TGCGCCAGCAGCCCCCTACCCATAGCGGGGGGGGGCGGTGAGCAGTTCTTC.